Ten or more counts support the clone carrying this T cell receptor (beta chain). Its antigen remains unknown. Hyperthyroidism cases were recent diagnoses of under 2 months' duration in people aged 18 to 65. Researchers took RNA transcripts and amplified TCR beta CDR3 regions from them. First-round RT-PCR relied on HTBI primers, and a second-round multiplex PCR came next. MiXCR, run by TCRdb on the multiplex PCR reads, gives a single entry per CDR3 protein. The sample has some 350,000 distinct CDR3 sequences, approximately 18% seen once. CDR3 length equals 18 residues. Germline assignment: CDR1 DFQATT and CDR2 SNEGSKA (reference sequence). The V and J ends lost 0 bases and 4 bases respectively, with 24 bases between them. This sample is part of a study of Graves' ophthalmopathy and Graves' hyperthyroidism. Study results and limitations: Among expanded thyroid clonotypes above 0.001 frequency, most also occurred in blood. Forecasting of ophthalmopathy progression by the model achieved nearly 71% sensitivity and roughly 72% specificity.

The TCR originated in an adult woman with stable Graves' hyperthyroidism. The rearrangement joins TRBV20-1 to TRBJ1-1; D is perhaps TRBD1 (5 bases). Specimen: peripheral blood. CDR3 residues: CSAREKAQGRDFRTEAFF. In DNA form, the CDR3 reads TGCAGTGCTAGAGAGAAGGCCCAGGGTAGAGATTTTCGCACTGAAGCTTTCTTT.